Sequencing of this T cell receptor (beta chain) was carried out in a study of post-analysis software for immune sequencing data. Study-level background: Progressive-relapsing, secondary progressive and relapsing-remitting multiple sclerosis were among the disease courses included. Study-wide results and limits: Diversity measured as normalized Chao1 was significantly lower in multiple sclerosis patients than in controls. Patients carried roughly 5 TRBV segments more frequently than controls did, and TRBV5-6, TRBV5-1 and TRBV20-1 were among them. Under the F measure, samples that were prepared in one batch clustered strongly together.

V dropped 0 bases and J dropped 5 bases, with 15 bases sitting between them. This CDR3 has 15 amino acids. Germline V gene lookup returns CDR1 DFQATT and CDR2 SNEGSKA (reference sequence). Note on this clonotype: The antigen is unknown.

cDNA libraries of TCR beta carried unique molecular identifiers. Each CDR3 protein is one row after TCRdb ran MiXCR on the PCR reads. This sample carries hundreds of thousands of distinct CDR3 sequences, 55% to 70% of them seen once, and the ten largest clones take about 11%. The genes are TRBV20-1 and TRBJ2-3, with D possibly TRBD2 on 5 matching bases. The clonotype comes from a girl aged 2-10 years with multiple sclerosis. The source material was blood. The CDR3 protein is CSARDPVRGQDTQYF. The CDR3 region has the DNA TGCAGTGCTAGAGATCCAGTCCGCGGGCAAGATACGCAGTATTTT.